A single sample is the source of the 23 T cell receptor beta chains below, sequenced in a study of blood T cell repertoires in COVID-19 (dated by TCRdb to about 2020). The library was obtained by the immunoSEQ multiplex PCR assay. The table comes from immuneACCESS by way of TCRdb, which keeps in-frame sequences with V and J called. Part of the clones is missing from these tables; in studies checked, under half for an unresolved V gene and the rest for unknown reasons. For this sample the table gives hundreds of thousands of clones, of which 85% were detected only once. 7.2% of the sample is in the top ten clones. The specimen sequenced was peripheral blood. The receptors here all came from a human donor in a cohort sampled during active COVID-19.

This clone has a single count. V gene TRBV6-5 combines with J gene TRBJ1-1, with D unresolved. CDR1 is MNHEY and CDR2 is SVGAGI in the germline V gene. The CDR3 loop spans 15 amino acids. Trimming pared 7 bases from V and 5 bases from J, leaving 20 bases between. DNA of the CDR3: TGTGCCAGCATGCTCTCCCGGACGGGGTTGACTGAAGCTTTCTTT. Translated: CASMLSRTGLTEAFF.

V usage is TRBV6-5 and J usage is TRBJ1-6; 9 bases are a match to TRBD1. Trimming at V came to 9 bases and at J to 8 bases, leaving 2 bases not matched to a gene. The CDR3 consists of 12 residues. Per germline, CDR1 MNHEY and CDR2 SVGAGI. CDR3 sequence reads: CASWTGDSPLHF. CDR3 in DNA: TGTGCCAGTTGGACAGGGGATTCACCCCTCCACTTT.

The chain is built from TRBV30 and TRBJ1-1; 7 bases match TRBD1. Germline CDR1 reads GTSNPN; CDR2 reads SVGIG (reference sequence). The CDR3 length is 12 residues. V was pared by 0 bases and J by 8 bases, with 3 bases of the junction left unmatched. The CDR3 spells CAWSVLGGEAFF. CDR3 nucleotide sequence: TGTGCCTGGAGTGTATTAGGGGGCGAAGCTTTCTTT.

The chain recombines TRBV6-5 with TRBJ2-7; TRBD1 matches 8 bases. Germline V gene data show CDR1 as MNHEY and CDR2 as SVGAGI. The CDR3 length is 12 residues. Trimming cost V 10 bases and J 5 bases; bases outside gene matches: 7. The CDR3, as DNA: TGTGCCACCATTGGACAGGGACACGAGCAGTACTTC. Translated: CATIGQGHEQYF.

As regards this clone: Other DNA sequences in the sample encode the same CDR3. CDR3 loop: CASSLSLSYEQYF. CDR3 coding DNA: TGTGCCAGCAGTTTGAGTCTCTCCTACGAGCAGTACTTC. J is TRBJ2-7 and V is TRBV27; D gene ambiguous. CDR3 length: 13 residues. V lost 3 bases, J lost 0 bases, and 6 bases lay in between. Germline CDR1 is MNHEY and CDR2 is SMNVEV (reference sequence).

CDR3 sequence: CASSQDLSGGPYNEQFF. The DNA of the CDR3 is TGTGCCAGCAGCCAAGATCTTAGCGGGGGGCCTTACAATGAGCAGTTCTTC. The rearrangement uses TRBV4-2 and TRBJ2-1; 10 nucleotides align to TRBD2. With V trimmed by 0 bases and J by 4 bases, 6 bases remained unmatched. This CDR3 region has 17 residues. CDR1 is LGHNA and CDR2 is YNFKEQ in the germline V gene.

The chain recombines TRBV5-1 with TRBJ2-7; TRBD1 aligns across 8 bases. The CDR3 is 16 residues long. Germline V gene lookup returns CDR1 SGHRS and CDR2 YFSETQ. V lost 1 base to trimming and J lost 5 bases; unmatched junction nucleotides: 11. CDR3 region: CASSLRMTGVNNEQYF. The CDR3 nucleotides read TGCGCCAGCAGCTTGAGAATGACAGGGGTGAACAACGAGCAGTACTTC.

The rearrangement joins TRBV29-1 to TRBJ1-5; D is possibly TRBD1 (6 bases). This CDR3 comprises 12 residues. Trimming shortened V by 4 bases and J by 9 bases, and 13 bases separated the two germline ends. Germline V gene lookup returns CDR1 SQVTM and CDR2 ANQGSEA. DNA for the CDR3: TGCAGCGTTGCAGGGGACAAGGGGCCCCAGCATTTT. As protein: CSVAGDKGPQHF.

V and J are TRBV29-1 and TRBJ1-2; no firm D call. The V end lost 4 bases, the J end lost 4 bases, and 7 bases lay between the germline ends. The length of the CDR3 is 11 residues. Germline lookup yields CDR1 SQVTM and CDR2 ANQGSEA. CDR3 amino acids: CSVVAFYGYTF. CDR3 nucleotides: TGCAGCGTTGTAGCCTTCTATGGCTACACCTTC.

The chain uses TRBV10-3 and TRBJ2-1; D might be TRBD2 (5 bases). The germline CDR1 and CDR2 sequences are ENHRY and SYGVKD. This CDR3 region has 13 residues. Trimming took 7 bases from V and 8 from J, leaving 15 bases between them. The CDR3 loop is CAIIRRPGDEQFF. Here the CDR3 DNA reads TGTGCCATCATCCGCAGGCCCGGGGATGAGCAGTTCTTC.

In this sample, this clone turned up many times. The chain recombines TRBV19 with TRBJ1-2; weak D call: TRBD1 (6 bases). Looked up from germline, CDR1 is LNHDA and CDR2 is SQIVND (reference sequence). Trimming removed 5 bases at V and 5 bases at J, with 15 bases between. The CDR3 covers 14 residues. The CDR3 DNA reads as TGTGCCAGTAGTCTTGCAGGGGTTCATTATGGCTACACCTTC. Its protein is CASSLAGVHYGYTF.

The chain uses TRBV3-1 (or the pseudogene TRBV3-2) and TRBJ1-2, with 7 bases aligning to TRBD1. CDR1 and CDR2 from the germline V gene are LGHDT and YNNKEL (reference sequence). V trimming: 0 bases; J trimming: 8 bases; junction bases outside the gene matches: 0. This CDR3 is 12 amino acids long. The CDR3 loop reads CASSQDRGGYTF. The CDR3 DNA sequence: TGTGCCAGCAGCCAAGACAGGGGGGGCTACACCTTC.

The V call is TRBV24-1, the J call TRBJ2-1, with D possibly being TRBD1 (6 bases). V lost 6 bases and J 4 bases, leaving 18 bases between the germline ends. CDR3 length: 16 amino acids. The germline V gene encodes CDR1 KGHDR and CDR2 SFDVKD. This CDR3 reads CATSTPGQGGYNEQFF. CDR3 coding DNA: TGTGCCACCAGTACCCCTGGACAAGGGGGATACAATGAGCAGTTCTTC.

V gene TRBV29-1 combines with J gene TRBJ2-3; 7 bases are a match to TRBD2. Germline CDR1 reads SQVTM; CDR2 reads ANQGSEA. The CDR3 has 13 amino acids. Trimming took 4 bases from V and 2 from J; bases not matched to a gene: 3. CDR3 nucleotide sequence: TGCAGCGTTGGCGGGGGAACCACAGATACGCAGTATTTT. Translated: CSVGGGTTDTQYF.

Here the CDR3 reads CATSRFSSGANVLTF. For the CDR3, the DNA is TGTGCCACCAGCAGGTTTAGCTCTGGGGCCAACGTCCTGACTTTC. V and J are TRBV15 and TRBJ2-6; D is undetermined. Germline lookup yields CDR1 LNHNV and CDR2 YYDKDF (reference sequence). The CDR3 length is 15 residues. The germline V and J ends were trimmed by 3 bases and 0 bases, with 6 bases remaining between them.

V is TRBV12-5 and J is TRBJ2-7; D possibly corresponds to TRBD2 (6 bases). This CDR3 spans 14 amino acids. With 2 bases removed from V and 6 bases from J, the gap between germline ends came to 14 bases. Germline V gene data show CDR1 as LGHNT and CDR2 as FRNRAP. The CDR3 is CASGLPEEGSEQYF. The CDR3, as DNA: TGTGCTAGTGGTTTGCCAGAGGAGGGGAGCGAGCAGTACTTC.

This chain uses TRBV6-5 with TRBJ2-2; D is undetermined. Germline lookup yields CDR1 MNHEY and CDR2 SVGAGI. Deletions cut 7 bases from V and 2 bases from J, with 8 bases between. This CDR3 spans 13 amino acids. CDR3: CASTKTNTGELFF. The CDR3 region has the DNA TGTGCCAGCACAAAAACTAACACCGGGGAGCTGTTTTTT.

Written as DNA, the CDR3 is TGTGCCAGCAGACGACCGGGACAGTTAAATTCACCCCTCCACTTT. Protein sequence: CASRRPGQLNSPLHF. This chain uses TRBV11-2 with TRBJ1-6; 7 nucleotides match TRBD1. Trimming at V came to 6 bases and at J to 7 bases, leaving 9 bases not matched to a gene. This CDR3 is built from 15 residues. Germline V gene data show CDR1 as SGHAT and CDR2 as FQNNGV. The whole variable domain, remainder taken from reference TRBV11-2 and TRBJ1-6, is EAGVAQSPRYKIIEKRQSVAFWCNPISGHATLYWYQQILGQGPKLLIQFQNNGVVDDSQLPKDRFSAERLKGVDSTLKIQPAKLEDSAVYLCASRRPGQLNSPLHFGNGTRLTVT.

The chain recombines TRBV3-1 (or the pseudogene TRBV3-2) with TRBJ2-2; D may be TRBD1 (6 bases). This CDR3 has 19 amino acids. The ends were cut back, 0 bases at V and 6 bases at J, with 23 bases in the middle. The V gene's germline CDR1 is LGHDT and CDR2 YNNKEL (reference sequence). The CDR3 region is CASSQDGRRGVVEPGELFF. CDR3 nucleotides: TGTGCCAGCAGCCAAGATGGCCGCAGGGGAGTCGTGGAACCCGGGGAGCTGTTTTTT.

This sequence joins TRBV11-3 and TRBJ2-7, with D possibly matching TRBD1 (5 bases). The CDR3 spans 13 residues. Germline CDR1 reads SGHNT; CDR2 reads YENEEA. V was clipped by 1 base and J by 6 bases, with 10 bases between them. CDR3: CASSLGQGSEQYF. In nucleotides, the CDR3 is TGTGCCAGCAGCTTAGGCCAGGGTAGCGAGCAGTACTTC.

V is TRBV5-1 and J is TRBJ2-3; a possible D gene is TRBD2 (6 bases). The CDR3 is made up of 13 amino acids. Germline-derived CDR1 and CDR2 are SGHRS and YFSETQ. V gave up 5 bases and J gave up 8 bases, with 15 bases separating them. Here the CDR3 DNA reads TGCGCCAGCAGTTTAGAGCAGGGAGGTACGCAGTATTTT. It encodes CASSLEQGGTQYF.

The gene calls are TRBV6-5 and TRBJ1-1, with a possible D match to TRBD1 (5 bases). The length of the CDR3 is 12 residues. V was trimmed by 0 bases and J by 7 bases, leaving 6 bases between them. The germline V gene has CDR1 MNHEY and CDR2 SVGAGI. CDR3: CASSYSTGEAFF. In DNA, the CDR3 is TGTGCCAGCAGTTACTCTACAGGTGAAGCTTTCTTT.

This clone appeared a few times. CDR3 in amino acids: CASSPGITYGYTF. CDR3 coding DNA: TGTGCCAGCAGTCCAGGGATCACCTATGGCTACACCTTC. The chain is built from TRBV12-3 or TRBV12-4 and TRBJ1-2, with D perhaps matching TRBD1 (5 bases). This CDR3 contains 13 residues. Trimming stripped 5 bases from V and 4 bases from J, with 11 bases between.